The text below deals with one T cell receptor beta chain. TCRdb processed the 5' RACE reads again and assigns one entry to each CDR3 protein, with no DNA. Listed are 190,000 or so distinct CDR3 sequences; less than 2% falls within the top ten. CDR3 length: 14 residues. This sample was included in a study of monozygotic twins with inflammatory bowel disease. The chain couples TRBV21-1 to TRBJ2-1; TCRdb designates TRBD1, a call that cannot be tested without DNA. TRBV21-1 is given as a pseudogene. The sequenced sample was blood. The clonotype comes from a human donor with ulcerative colitis or Crohn's disease, or a healthy co-twin of an affected twin (not recorded which). The CDR3 reads CATPSGTEGYEQFF.